The 21 T cell receptor beta chains given below trace back to one sample, sequenced in a study of long-term antiretroviral therapy in people with HIV. Investigators performed immunoSEQ version v3.0 at survey level. Profiling relied on immunoSEQ multiplex PCR, and the TCRdb table lists in-frame clones only, not all of them. The sample consists of about 19,000 clones, 79% of them appearing once. Specimen: unsorted PBMCs, collected at the start of antiretroviral therapy, before treatment. These receptors all come from a man aged 18 to 30 with HIV.

The V and J genes are TRBV5-4 and TRBJ2-1, with D maybe TRBD1 (5 bases). V gave up 4 bases and J gave up 5 bases, with 10 bases separating them. The CDR3 runs to 13 residues. The germline CDR1 and CDR2 sequences are SGHNT and YYREEE (reference sequence). CDR3 residues: CASSPNRNNEQFF. The CDR3 nucleotides read TGTGCCAGCAGCCCCAACAGGAACAATGAGCAGTTCTTC.

The rearrangement links TRBV4-3 to TRBJ2-3; 8 bases align to TRBD1. Germline V gene lookup returns CDR1 LGHNA and CDR2 YSLEER. CDR3 length: 15 residues. The junction had 9 bases not matched to a gene; V was cut back by 4 bases and J by 6 bases. The CDR3 sequence: CASSPADRDEDTQYF. CDR3 nucleotide sequence: TGCGCCAGCAGCCCCGCGGACAGGGATGAGGATACGCAGTATTTT.

The chain links TRBV5-4 to TRBJ1-1, with D hard to call. The ends were cut back, 2 bases at V and 3 bases at J, with 8 bases in the middle. Germline V lookup: CDR1 SGHNT, CDR2 YYREEE (reference sequence). This CDR3 is 13 amino acids long. The CDR3 protein is CASSFGRHTEAFF. CDR3 DNA sequence: TGTGCCAGCAGCTTCGGCCGTCACACTGAAGCTTTCTTT.

The V and J genes are TRBV27 and TRBJ1-5, with a possible D match to TRBD1 (5 bases). The CDR3 loop spans 14 amino acids. V gave up 6 bases and J gave up 3 bases, with 12 bases separating them. Germline V lookup: CDR1 MNHEY, CDR2 SMNVEV (reference sequence). The CDR3 spells CASSLRDPNQPQHF. In DNA form, the CDR3 reads TGTGCCAGCAGCCTCCGGGACCCCAATCAGCCCCAGCATTTT.

Only one count was recorded for this clone. The chain uses TRBV27 and TRBJ2-7; D is possibly TRBD2 (5 bases). The ends were cut back, 3 bases at V and 0 bases at J, with 12 bases in the middle. Germline values: CDR1 MNHEY, CDR2 SMNVEV (reference sequence). CDR3 length: 15 residues. CDR3 DNA sequence: TGTGCCAGCAGTTTTTCTAGCCTGAGCTCCTACGAGCAGTACTTC. This encodes CASSFSSLSSYEQYF.

The rearrangement links TRBV7-9 to TRBJ2-7, with 12 bases identical to TRBD2. This CDR3 comprises 16 residues. Unmatched junction bases numbered 9, after V lost 5 bases and J lost 4 bases. Germline V gene sequence: CDR1 SEHNR, CDR2 FQNEAQ (reference sequence). The CDR3 reads CASSPLAGGLGYEQYF. The CDR3 bases are TGTGCCAGCAGCCCCCTAGCGGGAGGGCTAGGATACGAGCAGTACTTC. The whole variable domain, remainder taken from reference TRBV7-9 and TRBJ2-7, is DTGVSQNPRHKITKRGQNVTFRCDPISEHNRLYWYRQTLGQGPEFLTYFQNEAQLEKSRLLSDRFSAERPKGSFSTLEIQRTEQGDSAMYLCASSPLAGGLGYEQYFGPGTRLTVT.

The chain employs TRBV28 and TRBJ2-1; possible D gene TRBD2, 5 bases. Germline V gene sequence: CDR1 MDHEN, CDR2 SYDVKM. The CDR3 spans 13 residues. Trimming shortened V by 3 bases and J by 6 bases, and 9 bases separated the two germline ends. CDR3 sequence reads: CASSFLAPNEQFF. The DNA of the CDR3 is TGTGCCAGCAGTTTTCTAGCTCCCAATGAGCAGTTCTTC.

The chain is built from TRBV5-8 and TRBJ2-7, with 8 bases lining up with TRBD1. Unmatched junction bases numbered 12, after V lost 3 bases and J lost 1 base. The CDR3 loop spans 17 amino acids. The germline gives CDR1 SGHTS, CDR2 YDEGEE. The chain's CDR3 is CASSSTRTGKESYEQYF. The CDR3 DNA sequence: TGTGCCAGCAGCTCGACCCGGACAGGGAAAGAATCCTACGAGCAGTACTTC.

The rearrangement uses TRBV27 and TRBJ2-4; the D is unclear. Germline V gives CDR1 MNHEY, CDR2 SMNVEV (reference sequence). Trimming took off 3 bases at V and 16 bases at J, with 7 bases between the two ends. This CDR3 comprises 9 residues. CDR3: CASSLRHYF. CDR3 in DNA: TGTGCCAGCAGTTTGCGTCATTACTTC.

The rearrangement uses TRBV10-1 and TRBJ1-1; D is undetermined. Trimming stripped 4 bases from V and 5 bases from J, with 11 bases between. This CDR3 is built from 13 residues. CDR1 and CDR2 (germline): WNHNN, SYGVQD (reference sequence). The CDR3 bases are TGCGCCAGCAGTGTCGGGATTGGGACTGAAGCTTTCTTT. It is translated as CASSVGIGTEAFF.

The CDR3 loop reads CSVEVEALRRTEAFF. In DNA form, the CDR3 reads TGCAGCGTTGAAGTGGAGGCTCTGAGGCGCACTGAAGCTTTCTTT. The chain has TRBV29-1 and TRBJ1-1, with unresolved D. Trimming took off 1 base at V and 4 bases at J, with 16 bases between the two ends. The V gene's germline CDR1 is SQVTM and CDR2 ANQGSEA. CDR3 length: 15 amino acids.

The CDR3 nucleotides are TGCGCCAGCACCCAGTGGCCCAGGACAGATACGCAGTATTTT. It specifies CASTQWPRTDTQYF. This chain joins TRBV23-1 and TRBJ2-3; D is ambiguous. TRBV23-1 is filed as an ORF, its function uncertain. The CDR3 has 14 amino acids. Trimming took off 7 bases at V and 3 bases at J, with 14 bases between the two ends.

The chain links TRBV2 to TRBJ1-2; D uncertain. There are 13 residues in the CDR3. Germline CDR1 reads SNHLY; CDR2 reads FYNNEI. V was pared by 10 bases and J by 5 bases, with 17 bases between. DNA of the CDR3: TGTGCCACCAGCCGTATCGTGGGGTATGGCTACACCTTC. Its protein is CATSRIVGYGYTF.

This clone was counted only a few times. The DNA of the CDR3 is TGTGCCACTGCACCAGGGAGCTCCTACAATGAGCAGTTCTTC. Translation gives CATAPGSSYNEQFF. The chain combines TRBV2 with TRBJ2-1; either TRBD1 or TRBD2 may supply D (5 bases each). The CDR3 is 14 residues long. Trimming took 10 bases from V and 0 from J, leaving 13 bases between them. Per the germline V gene, CDR1 is SNHLY and CDR2 is FYNNEI. Drawing the rest from reference TRBV2 and TRBJ2-1, the complete variable domain is EPEVTQTPSHQVTQMGQEVILRCVPISNHLYFYWYRQILGQKVEFLVSFYNNEISEKSEIFDDQFSVERPDGSNFTLKIRSTKLEDSAMYFCATAPGSSYNEQFFGPGTRLTVL.

The rearrangement links TRBV30 to TRBJ2-3; 7 bases agree with TRBD2. V dropped 0 bases and J dropped 5; count of bases not matched to a gene: 5. Germline V lookup: CDR1 GTSNPN, CDR2 SVGIG (reference sequence). The CDR3 spans 14 residues. The CDR3, as DNA: TGTGCCTGGAGTGTAAAGGCTAGCGGAGATACGCAGTATTTT. It translates to CAWSVKASGDTQYF. Full variable domain (outside the CDR3, taken from reference TRBV30 and TRBJ2-3): SQTIHQWPATLVQPVGSPLSLECTVEGTSNPNLYWYRQAAGRGLQLLFYSVGIGQISSEVPQNLSASRPQDRQFILSSKKLLLSDSGFYLCAWSVKASGDTQYFGPGTRLTVL.

The J gene is TRBJ1-3, the V gene TRBV2; 8 nucleotides agree with TRBD1. In germline, CDR1 is SNHLY, CDR2 FYNNEI. The J segment lost 2 bases and the V segment lost 10 bases, leaving 4 bases of the junction unmatched. The CDR3 sequence is 13 residues long. The CDR3 DNA follows: TGTGCCACCAAACAGGGGGCTGGAAACACCATATATTTT. This sequence encodes CATKQGAGNTIYF.

The V and J genes are TRBV2 and TRBJ1-3; possible D gene TRBD1, 5 bases. The CDR3 loop spans 14 amino acids. Germline values: CDR1 SNHLY, CDR2 FYNNEI. V lost 6 bases, J lost 1 base, and 10 bases lay in between. This CDR3 is CASSPRVSGNTIYF. CDR3 nucleotide sequence: TGTGCCAGCAGCCCCAGGGTTTCTGGAAACACCATATATTTT.

This chain connects TRBV28 to TRBJ1-5; TRBD1 might be the D (5 bases). The CDR3 runs to 15 residues. Deletions cut 4 bases from V and 4 bases from J, with 14 bases between. Germline loops: CDR1 MDHEN, CDR2 SYDVKM. CDR3 coding DNA: TGTGCCAGCAGTTCCCGGGGACTGGGAAATCAGCCCCAGCATTTT. Its protein is CASSSRGLGNQPQHF.

The chain combines TRBV7-9 with TRBJ2-7; D uncertain. This CDR3 contains 15 residues. Germline V gene sequence: CDR1 SEHNR, CDR2 FQNEAQ (reference sequence). Trimming shortened V by 1 base and J by 5 bases, and 15 bases separated the two germline ends. The DNA of the CDR3 is TGTGCCAGCAGCTTAGGATTGCAGGCCATGGACGAGCAGTACTTC. Residues: CASSLGLQAMDEQYF.

The chain links TRBV10-1 to TRBJ2-3; D might be TRBD1 (5 bases). Trimming shortened V by 0 bases and J by 6 bases, and 10 bases separated the two germline ends. The CDR3 sequence is 14 residues long. The germline V gene has CDR1 WNHNN and CDR2 SYGVQD (reference sequence). The CDR3 DNA reads as TGCGCCAGCAGTGAGTCGGTGGGGCGCGATACGCAGTATTTT. Its translation is CASSESVGRDTQYF.

The rearrangement joins TRBV18 to TRBJ2-6; perhaps TRBD1 as D (7 bases). Trimming stripped 5 bases from V and 0 bases from J, with 17 bases between. The germline gives CDR1 KGHSH, CDR2 LQKENI. This CDR3 has 18 residues. CDR3 amino acids: CASSSQGGSPSGANVLTF. CDR3 in DNA: TGTGCCAGCTCATCCCAGGGGGGAAGTCCCTCTGGGGCCAACGTCCTGACTTTC.